This record concerns one T cell receptor beta chain sequence. What it binds is not known. The entry originates in a study of blood T cells in healthy people across ages. Study-wide findings and caveats: TCR beta diversity correlated strongly with naive T cell percentage. Comparison with aged donors showed that long-lived donors had more naive CD4+ cells and higher diversity. Roughly linear declines in TCR beta diversity per million T cells occurred with age.

Combining a sample-barcoded 5' primer with a J-beta primer mix, a second PCR ran for roughly 7 to 12 cycles. Tagging of each cDNA molecule was performed by a template-switch adaptor with 12 random nucleotides. Each CDR3 protein gets one entry after TCRdb re-called the 5' RACE reads with MiXCR. Of roughly 1.5 million distinct CDR3 sequences detected, about 42% appear once; the ten largest clones hold about 4%. In germline, CDR1 is MDHEN, CDR2 SYDVKM. The CDR3 is 15 amino acids. The V segment lost 4 bases and the J segment 6 bases; nucleotides outside the gene matches: 7. The origin of this receptor is a woman aged 18 to 35 in good health. The chain employs TRBV28 and TRBJ2-1; TRBD2 matches at 9 bases. Input material: blood. CDR3 in DNA: TGTGCCAGCAGTTCACCTAGCGGGAAGGGCAATGAGCAGTTCTTC. Amino acid sequence: CASSSPSGKGNEQFF.